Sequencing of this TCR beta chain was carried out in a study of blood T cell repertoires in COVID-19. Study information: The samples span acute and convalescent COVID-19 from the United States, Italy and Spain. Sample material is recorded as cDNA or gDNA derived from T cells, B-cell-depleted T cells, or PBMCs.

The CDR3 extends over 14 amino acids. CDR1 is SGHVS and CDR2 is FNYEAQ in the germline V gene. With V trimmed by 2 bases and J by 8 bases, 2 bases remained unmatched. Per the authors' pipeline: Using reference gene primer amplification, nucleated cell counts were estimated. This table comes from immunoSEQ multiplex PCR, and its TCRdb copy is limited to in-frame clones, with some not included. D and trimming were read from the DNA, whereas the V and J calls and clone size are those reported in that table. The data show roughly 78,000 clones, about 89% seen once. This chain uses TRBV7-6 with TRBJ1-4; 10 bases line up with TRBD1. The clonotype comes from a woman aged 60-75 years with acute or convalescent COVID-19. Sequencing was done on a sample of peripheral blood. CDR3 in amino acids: CASSLSGQGEKLFF. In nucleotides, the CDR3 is TGTGCCAGCAGCTTATCGGGACAGGGGGAAAAACTGTTTTTT.